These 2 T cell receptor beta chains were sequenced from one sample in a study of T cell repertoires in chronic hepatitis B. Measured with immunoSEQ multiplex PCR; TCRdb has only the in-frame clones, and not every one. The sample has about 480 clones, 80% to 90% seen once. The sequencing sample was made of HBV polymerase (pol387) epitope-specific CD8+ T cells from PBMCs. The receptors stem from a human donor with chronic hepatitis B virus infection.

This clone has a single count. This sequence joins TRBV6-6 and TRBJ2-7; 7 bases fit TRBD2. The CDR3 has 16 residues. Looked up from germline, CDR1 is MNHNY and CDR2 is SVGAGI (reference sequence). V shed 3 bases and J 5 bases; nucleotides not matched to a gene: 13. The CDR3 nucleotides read TGTGCCAGCAGTTATCTTCTAGCGGACCTTAGCAACGAGCAGTACTTC. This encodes CASSYLLADLSNEQYF.

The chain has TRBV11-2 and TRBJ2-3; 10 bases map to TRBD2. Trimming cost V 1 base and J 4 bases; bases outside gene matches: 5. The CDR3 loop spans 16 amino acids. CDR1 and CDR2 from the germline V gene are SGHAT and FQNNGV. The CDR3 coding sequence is TGTGCCAGCAGCTTAGCCCCTAGCGGGAGCCCAGATACGCAGTATTTT. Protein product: CASSLAPSGSPDTQYF. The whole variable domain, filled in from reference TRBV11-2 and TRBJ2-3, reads EAGVAQSPRYKIIEKRQSVAFWCNPISGHATLYWYQQILGQGPKLLIQFQNNGVVDDSQLPKDRFSAERLKGVDSTLKIQPAKLEDSAVYLCASSLAPSGSPDTQYFGPGTRLTVL.